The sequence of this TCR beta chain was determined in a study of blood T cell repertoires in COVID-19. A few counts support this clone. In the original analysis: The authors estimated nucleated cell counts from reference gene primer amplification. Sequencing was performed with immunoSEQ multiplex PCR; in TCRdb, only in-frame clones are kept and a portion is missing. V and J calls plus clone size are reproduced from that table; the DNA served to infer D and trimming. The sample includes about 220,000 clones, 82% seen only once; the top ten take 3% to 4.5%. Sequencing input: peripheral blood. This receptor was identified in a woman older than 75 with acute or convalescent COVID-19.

The CDR3 coding sequence is TGTGCCAGCAGCCTCGACAGGAGCGGCTACACCTTC. This translates into CASSLDRSGYTF. The J gene is TRBJ1-2, the V gene TRBV3-1 (or the pseudogene TRBV3-2), with a tentative D call TRBD1 (6 bases). Germline CDR1 is LGHDT and CDR2 is YNNKEL (reference sequence). Trimming cost V 4 bases and J 8 bases, with 11 bases left between them. This CDR3 is 12 amino acids long.